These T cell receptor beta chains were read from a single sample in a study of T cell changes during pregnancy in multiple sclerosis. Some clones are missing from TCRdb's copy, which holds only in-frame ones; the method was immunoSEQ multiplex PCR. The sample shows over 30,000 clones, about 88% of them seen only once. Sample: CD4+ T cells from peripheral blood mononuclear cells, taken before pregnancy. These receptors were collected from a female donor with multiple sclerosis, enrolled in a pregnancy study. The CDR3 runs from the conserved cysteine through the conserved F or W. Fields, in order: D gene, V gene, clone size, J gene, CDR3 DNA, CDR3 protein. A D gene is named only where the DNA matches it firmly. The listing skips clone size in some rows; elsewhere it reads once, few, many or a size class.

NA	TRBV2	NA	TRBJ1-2	TGTGCCAGCAGTGACCCGGACTATGGCTACACCTTC	CASSDPDYGYTF
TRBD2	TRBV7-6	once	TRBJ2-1	TGTGCCAGCAGCCCGGGGACTAGCGGATTCTCCTACAATGAGCAGTTCTTC	CASSPGTSGFSYNEQFF
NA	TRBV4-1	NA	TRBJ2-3	TGCGCCAGCAGGCACGGCGGGATCTATAGCACAGATACGCAGTATTTT	CASRHGGIYSTDTQYF
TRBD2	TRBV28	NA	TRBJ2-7	TGTGCCAGCAGTTTGTCCGGACTAGACGAGCAGTACTTC	CASSLSGLDEQYF
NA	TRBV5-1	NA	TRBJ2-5	TGCGCCAGCAGCTTCGGGACACCGGATGGCCGGGAGACCCAGTACTTC	CASSFGTPDGRETQYF
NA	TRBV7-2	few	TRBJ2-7	TGTGCCAGCAGCTTAGTAGGCGGCTCGGAGCAGTACTTC	CASSLVGGSEQYF
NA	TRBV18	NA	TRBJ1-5	TGTGCCAGCTCACCATACAGGGACAATCAGCCCCAGCATTTT	CASSPYRDNQPQHF
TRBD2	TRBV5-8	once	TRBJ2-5	TGTGCCAGCAGCTCATACACGGGGACTAGTGGCCAAGAGACCCAGTACTTC	CASSSYTGTSGQETQYF
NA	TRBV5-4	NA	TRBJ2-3	TGTGCCAGCAGCTTTGGGAGGAGTAGTTCAGATACGCAGTATTTT	CASSFGRSSSDTQYF
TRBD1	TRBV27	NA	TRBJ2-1	TGTGCCAGCAGCCGGGGCACAGGGAGACAGGGTGAGCAGTTCTTC	CASSRGTGRQGEQFF
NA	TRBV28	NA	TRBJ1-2	TGTGCCAGCAGTTTAATGGGGCTTCCTGGCTACACCTTC	CASSLMGLPGYTF
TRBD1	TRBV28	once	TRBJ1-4	TGTGCCAGCAGTCTGCGGGGGACAGGGGATGGGGAAAAACTGTTTTTT	CASSLRGTGDGEKLFF
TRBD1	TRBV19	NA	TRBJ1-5	TGTGCCAGTAGTACACGGGACAGGGGGTCCTATAGCAATCAGCCCCAGCATTTT	CASSTRDRGSYSNQPQHF
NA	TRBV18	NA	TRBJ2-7	TGTGCCAGCTCACCCAGACTAACCTCGGACTACGAGCAGTACTTC	CASSPRLTSDYEQYF
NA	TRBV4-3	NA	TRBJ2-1	TGCGCCAGCAGCCTTTCCAGGGCGGCAGGCAATGAGCAGTTCTTC	CASSLSRAAGNEQFF
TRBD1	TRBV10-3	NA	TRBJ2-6	TGTGCCATCAAAGGACAGGGGGCGGGGGGGGCCAACGTCCTGACTTTC	CAIKGQGAGGANVLTF
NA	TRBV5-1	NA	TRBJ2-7	TGCGCCAGCAGCCTAGGGGGTAGGCCCTACGAGCAGTACTTC	CASSLGGRPYEQYF
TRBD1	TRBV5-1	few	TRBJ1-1	TGCGCCAGCGAAACAGGGGGCGTGATGAACACTGAAGCTTTCTTT	CASETGGVMNTEAFF
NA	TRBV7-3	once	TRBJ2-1	TGTGCCAGCAGCTGGCCGGGAGCTAAATACAATGAGCAGTTCTTC	CASSWPGAKYNEQFF
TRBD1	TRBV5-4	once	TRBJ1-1	TGTGCCAGCAGCCAGACAGGGGCAGCCACTGAAGCTTTCTTT	CASSQTGAATEAFF
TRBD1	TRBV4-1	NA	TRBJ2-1	TGCGCCAGCAGCCAAGACAGGGGGCGCGGAGAGCAGTTCTTC	CASSQDRGRGEQFF
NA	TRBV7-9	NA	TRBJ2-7	TGTGCCAGCAGCACCGAGGACCCCCGGGGCGAGCAGTACTTC	CASSTEDPRGEQYF
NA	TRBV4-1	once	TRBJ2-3	TGCGCCAGCAGCCAAGGATCGGGCTACGGGGTATCGAATACGCAGTATTTT	CASSQGSGYGVSNTQYF
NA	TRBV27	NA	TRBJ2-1	TGTGCCAGCACAGGGCGGTTCTACAATGAGCAGTTCTTC	CASTGRFYNEQFF
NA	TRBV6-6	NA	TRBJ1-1	TGTGCCAGCAGTATAGCAAAGGCCACGAACACTGAAGCTTTCTTT	CASSIAKATNTEAFF
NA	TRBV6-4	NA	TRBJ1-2	TGTGCCAGCAGTGCGACCGGGGGGACGGGCTATGGCTACACCTTC	CASSATGGTGYGYTF
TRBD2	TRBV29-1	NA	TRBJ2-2	TGCAGCGTGGGGACTAGCGGGAACACCGGGGAGCTGTTTTTT	CSVGTSGNTGELFF
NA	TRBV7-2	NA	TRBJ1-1	TGTGCCAGCAGCTCCCTAGGCGGCACTGAAGCTTTCTTT	CASSSLGGTEAFF
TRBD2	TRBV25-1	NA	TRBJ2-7	TGTGCCAGCAGTCCACGACCGGGACTAGAACTCTACGAGCAGTACTTC	CASSPRPGLELYEQYF
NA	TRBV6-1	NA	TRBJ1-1	TGTGCCAGCAGGGGACACTCGAACACTGAAGCTTTCTTT	CASRGHSNTEAFF
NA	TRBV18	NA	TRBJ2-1	TGTGCCAGCTCACCCCCGGCAGGGAGGAATGAGCAGTTCTTC	CASSPPAGRNEQFF
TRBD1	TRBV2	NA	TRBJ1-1	TGTGCCAGCAGGGAGTTAGGGACAGGGGGAGCTTTCTTT	CASRELGTGGAFF
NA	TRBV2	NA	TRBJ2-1	TGTGCCAGCAGTGAAGCGGGCGGGATCGTGGGATCCCCTTCCCCGTTCTTC	CASSEAGGIVGSPSPFF
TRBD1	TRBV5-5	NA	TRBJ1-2	TGTGCCAGCAGCCTGATCCCGGGACAGGGGGCGCTTGGCTACACCTTC	CASSLIPGQGALGYTF
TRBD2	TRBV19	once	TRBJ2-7	TGTGCCAGACCCCACCCGGGACTAGCGGGAGGACGAAGCTCCTACGAGCAGTACTTC	CARPHPGLAGGRSSYEQYF
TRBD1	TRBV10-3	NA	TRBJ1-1	TGTGCCATCAGTGGACAGGGGGCAGGCACTGAAGCTTTCTTT	CAISGQGAGTEAFF
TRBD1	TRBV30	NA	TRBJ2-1	TGTGCCTGGGGAGACAGGGCGGATGAGCAGTTCTTC	CAWGDRADEQFF
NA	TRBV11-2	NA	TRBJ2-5	TGTGCCAGCAGCACGCGCCGGGGACAACTACAAGAGACCCAGTACTTC	CASSTRRGQLQETQYF
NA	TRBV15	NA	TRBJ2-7	TGTGCCACCAGCAGGGAGGGATTATCTTACGAGCAGTACTTC	CATSREGLSYEQYF
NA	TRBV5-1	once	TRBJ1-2	TGCGCCAGCAGCTTGCAGGGCGGACAGACCTATGGCTACACCTTC	CASSLQGGQTYGYTF
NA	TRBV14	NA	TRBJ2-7	TGTGCCAGCAGCCAAGGCCACACAAGGGGGCAGTACTTC	CASSQGHTRGQYF
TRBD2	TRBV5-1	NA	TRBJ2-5	TGCGCCAGCACCCGGACTAGCGGGAAGGAAGAGACCCAGTACTTC	CASTRTSGKEETQYF
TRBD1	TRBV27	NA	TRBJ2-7	TGTGCCAGCAGTCCCTGGGGGACAGGAACCTACGAGCAGTACTTC	CASSPWGTGTYEQYF